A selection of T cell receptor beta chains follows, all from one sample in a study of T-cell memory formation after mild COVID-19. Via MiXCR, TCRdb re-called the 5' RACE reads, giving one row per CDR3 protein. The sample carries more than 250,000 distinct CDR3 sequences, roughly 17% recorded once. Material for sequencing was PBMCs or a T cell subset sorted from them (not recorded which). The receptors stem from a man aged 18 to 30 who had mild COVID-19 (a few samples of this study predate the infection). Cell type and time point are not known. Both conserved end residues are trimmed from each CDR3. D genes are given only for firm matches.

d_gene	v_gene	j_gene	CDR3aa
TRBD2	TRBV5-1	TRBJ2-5	ASSPDGLAGGRETQY
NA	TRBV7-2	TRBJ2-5	ASSLIGETQY
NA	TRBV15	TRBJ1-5	ATSPTGDRGQPQH
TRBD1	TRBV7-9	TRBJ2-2	ASSDRVTYTGELF
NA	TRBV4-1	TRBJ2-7	ASSDDRWGRGHEQY
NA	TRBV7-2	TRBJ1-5	ASSFLSMPQH
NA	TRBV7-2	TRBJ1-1	ASSFRDSRAF
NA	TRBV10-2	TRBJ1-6	ASSVGRGNSPLH
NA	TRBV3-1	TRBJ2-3	ATQKGRWGTDTQY
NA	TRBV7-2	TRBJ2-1	ASSLWRTGDEQF
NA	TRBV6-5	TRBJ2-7	ASSYRRTYEQY
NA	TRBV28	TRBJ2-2	ASSLRRLGGELF
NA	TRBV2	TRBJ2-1	ASSVTAGEQF
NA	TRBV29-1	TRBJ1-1	SVGPGLNTEAF
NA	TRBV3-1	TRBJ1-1	ASSQVPSNTEAF
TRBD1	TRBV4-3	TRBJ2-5	ASSQGWTGGRTQY
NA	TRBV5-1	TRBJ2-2	ASSLRGPDGELF
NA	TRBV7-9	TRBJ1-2	ASSLAGQAGYGYT
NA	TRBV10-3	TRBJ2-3	AISESGDTQY
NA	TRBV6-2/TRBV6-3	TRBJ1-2	ASSYWGNYGYT
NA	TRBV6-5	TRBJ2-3	ASSHSITDTQY
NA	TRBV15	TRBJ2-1	ATSRGTTFYTEQF
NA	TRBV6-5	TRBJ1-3	ASSYSLGAGNTIY
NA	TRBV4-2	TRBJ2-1	ASSQPRGGGYNEQF
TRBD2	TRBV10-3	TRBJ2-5	AISEWRGSQETQY
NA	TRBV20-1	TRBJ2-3	SARGTYGGTDTQY
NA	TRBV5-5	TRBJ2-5	ASSAHPKETQY
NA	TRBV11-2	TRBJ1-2	ASSTNDGSYGYT
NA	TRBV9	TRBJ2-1	ASSLMGRRNEQF
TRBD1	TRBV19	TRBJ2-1	ASSWGQGNNEQF
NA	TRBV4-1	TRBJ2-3	ASSGSGDTQY
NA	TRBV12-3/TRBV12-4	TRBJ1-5	ASSFSGAGNQPQH
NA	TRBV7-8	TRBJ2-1	ASCPRGRLSYNEQF
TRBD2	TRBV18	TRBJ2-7	ASSALSGTSLLKSEQY
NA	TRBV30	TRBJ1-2	AWRRRELGPNYGYT
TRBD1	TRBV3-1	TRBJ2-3	ASRTGGGDTQY
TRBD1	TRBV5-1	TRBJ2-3	ASSFGTASTDTQY
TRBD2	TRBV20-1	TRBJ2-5	SAPRGTSGGEQETQY
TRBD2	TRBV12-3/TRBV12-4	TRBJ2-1	ASSLERGGRNEQF
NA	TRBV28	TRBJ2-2	ASSRTGYTGELF
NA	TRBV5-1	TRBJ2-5	ASSSGEGLETQY
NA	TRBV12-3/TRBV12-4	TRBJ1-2	ASSPTGTVGGYT
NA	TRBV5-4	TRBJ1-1	ASRASGGRTEAF
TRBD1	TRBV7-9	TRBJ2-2	ASRPTGGETGELF
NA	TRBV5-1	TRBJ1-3	ASSLEGLDTIY
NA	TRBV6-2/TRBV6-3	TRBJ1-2	ASRRPASQNYGYT
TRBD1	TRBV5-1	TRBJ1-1	ASSVGTGRLAF
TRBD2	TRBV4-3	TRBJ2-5	ASSQGQLAGGLRETQY
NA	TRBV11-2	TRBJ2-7	ASSLGPGDKQY
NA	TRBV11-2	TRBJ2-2	ASSRLFGDTGELF
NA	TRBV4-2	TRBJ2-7	ASSQDDSYEQY
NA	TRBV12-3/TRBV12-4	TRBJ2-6	ASARAGSPGANVLT
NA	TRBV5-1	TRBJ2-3	ASSLNGVTDTQY
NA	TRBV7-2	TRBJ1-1	ASSRQVSNTEAF
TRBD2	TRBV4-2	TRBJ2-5	ASSHELAGGPGRQETQY
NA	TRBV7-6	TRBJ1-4	ASSLGEGFATNEKLF
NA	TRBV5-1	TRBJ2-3	ASNCRGSGRGESSTDTQY
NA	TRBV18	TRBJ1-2	ASSPVAGSIDYGYT
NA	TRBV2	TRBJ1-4	ASSEYLWSREKLF